Below, 24 T cell receptor beta chains from the same sample are listed, as sequenced in a study of cytomegalovirus exposure and HLA in healthy donors. Vbeta (60) and Jbeta (13) primers were used in the PCR. Data came from immunoSEQ multiplex PCR; TCRdb stores just in-frame clones and leaves some out. The data show around 110,000 clones, roughly three fifths seen once. Sequencing was done on a sample of PBMCs. The source of these receptors is a woman between 35 and 50 years old in good health and CMV-seropositive.

This chain joins TRBV4-3 and TRBJ2-5; TRBD2 matches at 11 bases. This CDR3 comprises 17 residues. The germline V gene has CDR1 LGHNA and CDR2 YSLEER. Trimming at V came to 0 bases and at J to 5 bases, leaving 8 bases not matched to a gene. The CDR3 region is CASSQDLRVAGGETQYF. The CDR3 DNA follows: TGCGCCAGCAGCCAAGATCTCCGGGTAGCGGGAGGGGAGACCCAGTACTTC.

V and J are TRBV11-2 and TRBJ1-1, with D perhaps matching TRBD1 (6 bases). Deletions cut 1 base from V and 4 bases from J, with 13 bases between. This CDR3 is built from 15 residues. Germline V lookup: CDR1 SGHAT, CDR2 FQNNGV. CDR3 in amino acids: CASSLAWQGITEAFF. CDR3 in DNA: TGTGCCAGCAGCTTAGCGTGGCAGGGGATCACTGAAGCTTTCTTT. Together with reference TRBV11-2 and TRBJ1-1, the CDR3 gives the full variable domain: EAGVAQSPRYKIIEKRQSVAFWCNPISGHATLYWYQQILGQGPKLLIQFQNNGVVDDSQLPKDRFSAERLKGVDSTLKIQPAKLEDSAVYLCASSLAWQGITEAFFGQGTRLTVV.

This clone showed up just a few times. The genes are TRBV18 and TRBJ1-1, with TRBD1 matching 9 bases. The CDR3 is 16 amino acids. Germline V gives CDR1 KGHSH, CDR2 LQKENI. The V gene end was trimmed by 6 bases and the J gene end by 4 bases; junction bases not matched to a gene: 12. In DNA form, the CDR3 reads TGTGCCAGCTCTCTACAGGGGGCCGGGACAACCACTGAAGCTTTCTTT. Amino acid sequence: CASSLQGAGTTTEAFF. The full variable domain, with the rest looked up from reference TRBV18 and TRBJ1-1, is NAGVMQNPRHLVRRRGQEARLRCSPMKGHSHVYWYRQLPEEGLKFMVYLQKENIIDESGMPKERFSAEFPKEGPSILRIQQVVRGDSAAYFCASSLQGAGTTTEAFFGQGTRLTVV.

The V and J genes are TRBV7-8 and TRBJ1-5, with a tentative D call TRBD1 (6 bases). Per the germline V gene, CDR1 is SGHVS and CDR2 is FQNEAQ. The CDR3 is made up of 16 amino acids. Deletions cut 4 bases from V and 3 bases from J, with 16 bases between. This CDR3 reads CASSSHPRTVNQPQHF. CDR3 bases: TGTGCCAGCAGCTCCCACCCCCGGACAGTCAATCAGCCCCAGCATTTT. The full variable domain, completed using reference TRBV7-8 and TRBJ1-5, is GAGVSQSPRYKVAKRGQDVALRCDPISGHVSLFWYQQALGQGPEFLTYFQNEAQLDKSGLPSDRFFAERPEGSVSTLKIQRTQQEDSAVYLCASSSHPRTVNQPQHFGDGTRLSIL.

The J gene is TRBJ1-5, the V gene TRBV28, with TRBD1 matching over 7 bases. Per germline, CDR1 MDHEN and CDR2 SYDVKM. The CDR3 spans 13 residues. V was pared by 3 bases and J by 9 bases, with 5 bases of the junction left unmatched. CDR3 region: CASSFGQGGPQHF. The DNA for the CDR3 is TGTGCCAGCAGTTTTGGGCAGGGGGGGCCCCAGCATTTT.

The chain combines TRBV6-6 with TRBJ1-2, with 7 positions matching TRBD1. The V gene's germline CDR1 is MNHNY and CDR2 SVGAGI (reference sequence). This CDR3 region has 12 residues. The V segment lost 6 bases and the J segment 8 bases; nucleotides outside the gene matches: 6. This CDR3 reads CASSKTGVGYTF. CDR3 sequence (DNA): TGTGCCAGCAGCAAAACAGGGGTGGGCTACACCTTC.

This clone was seen only a few times. The genes are TRBV6-1 and TRBJ2-3; possibly TRBD1 for D (6 bases). The CDR3 loop spans 16 amino acids. Germline CDR1 is MNHNS and CDR2 is SASEGT. Trimming cost V 3 bases and J 2 bases, with 15 bases left between them. The CDR3 sequence: CASSDRQVRITDTQYF. In DNA, the CDR3 is TGTGCCAGCAGTGACCGACAGGTTAGGATCACAGATACGCAGTATTTT.

The J gene is TRBJ2-3, the V gene TRBV4-2, with TRBD2 matching 16 bases. This CDR3 has 19 amino acids. CDR1 is LGHNA, CDR2 YNFKEQ, per germline. The V and J ends lost 1 base and 1 base, in that order; junction bases with no gene match: 5. DNA for the CDR3: TGTGCCAGCAGCCAAGGGGGACTAGCGGGAGGGTGGGGCACAGATACGCAGTATTTT. It encodes CASSQGGLAGGWGTDTQYF.

This rearrangement joins TRBV10-3 to TRBJ2-3, with D possibly TRBD2 on 6 matching bases. The CDR3 runs to 15 residues. Trimming cost V 6 bases and J 1 base, with 14 bases left between them. Germline CDR1 reads ENHRY; CDR2 reads SYGVKD. The CDR3 loop reads CAISPSPGGTDTQYF. CDR3 nucleotide sequence: TGTGCCATCAGCCCTTCCCCGGGGGGCACAGATACGCAGTATTTT.

This clone was picked up a small number of times. CDR3: CATSSGSSYNEQFF. Here the CDR3 DNA reads TGTGCCACCAGCAGCGGGAGCTCCTACAATGAGCAGTTCTTC. V is TRBV15 and J is TRBJ2-1; tentative D call: TRBD2 (6 bases). CDR3 length: 14 amino acids. Trimming cost V 3 bases and J 0 bases, with 6 bases left between them. The germline CDR1 and CDR2 sequences are LNHNV and YYDKDF (reference sequence). Variable domain in full (rest from reference TRBV15 and TRBJ2-1): DAMVIQNPRYQVTQFGKPVTLSCSQTLNHNVMYWYQQKSSQAPKLLFHYYDKDFNNEADTPDNFQSRRPNTSFCFLDIRSPGLGDTAMYLCATSSGSSYNEQFFGPGTRLTVL.

The chain uses TRBV19 and TRBJ1-1, with a weak D call TRBD1 (5 bases). With 10 bases removed from V and 11 bases from J, the gap between germline ends came to 14 bases. CDR3 size: 10 residues. Germline V lookup: CDR1 LNHDA, CDR2 SQIVND (reference sequence). In DNA form, the CDR3 reads TGTGCCACCCTCGGAGGGACGGCTTTCTTT. It encodes CATLGGTAFF. Together with reference TRBV19 and TRBJ1-1, the CDR3 gives the full variable domain: DGGITQSPKYLFRKEGQNVTLSCEQNLNHDAMYWYRQDPGQGLRLIYYSQIVNDFQKGDIAEGYSVSREKKESFPLTVTSAQKNPTAFYLCATLGGTAFFGQGTRLTVV.

In this sample, this clone turned up a few times. The chain combines TRBV19 with TRBJ1-1; 7 bases are shared with TRBD1. The CDR3 consists of 16 residues. Unmatched junction bases numbered 11, after V lost 3 bases and J lost 4 bases. Germline V gene lookup returns CDR1 LNHDA and CDR2 SQIVND (reference sequence). CDR3 protein: CASSITGAIGSTEAFF. The CDR3, as DNA: TGTGCCAGTAGTATCACAGGGGCAATTGGGAGCACTGAAGCTTTCTTT.

This clone was detected once. The J gene is TRBJ2-7, the V gene TRBV4-1, with D possibly TRBD1 on 5 matching bases. V gave up 4 bases and J gave up 4 bases, with 14 bases separating them. CDR1 and CDR2 (germline): MGHRA, YSYEKL. This CDR3 comprises 14 residues. CDR3 region: CASSPQTDGYEQYF. DNA for the CDR3: TGCGCCAGCAGCCCGCAGACAGATGGGTACGAGCAGTACTTC.

The chain uses TRBV5-4 and TRBJ1-4, with D possibly TRBD1 on 5 matching bases. The CDR3 spans 16 residues. Germline assignment: CDR1 SGHNT and CDR2 YYREEE (reference sequence). V gave up 4 bases and J gave up 8 bases, with 21 bases separating them. CDR3 in amino acids: CASSPRPNIGGEKLFF. CDR3 nucleotides: TGTGCCAGCAGCCCCAGGCCCAACATCGGGGGGGAAAAACTGTTTTTT.

The chain joins TRBV28 to TRBJ2-1; TRBD2 matches 8 bases. The CDR3 has 16 residues. The V gene's germline CDR1 is MDHEN and CDR2 SYDVKM. Losses at the gene ends were 7 bases for V and 10 bases for J; bases not matched to a gene: 18. Written as DNA, the CDR3 is TGTGCCAGCACATCTTGGGCTAGCGGGCCGGCAAGGGAGCAGTTCTTC. This sequence encodes CASTSWASGPAREQFF.

This clone has a single count. The rearrangement joins TRBV19 to TRBJ2-1, with D tentatively TRBD2 (6 bases). CDR1 and CDR2 (germline): LNHDA, SQIVND (reference sequence). V was shortened by 3 bases and J by 3 bases, with 9 bases between the two germline ends. This CDR3 comprises 14 residues. The CDR3 sequence: CASSIGTLYNEQFF. The CDR3 region has the DNA TGTGCCAGTAGTATCGGGACTCTCTACAATGAGCAGTTCTTC.

The CDR3 spells CASSLNSASPGYTF. In DNA, the CDR3 is TGTGCCAGCAGCTTAAACAGTGCGTCGCCTGGCTACACCTTC. This chain links TRBV7-9 with TRBJ1-2, with D uncertain. V was shortened by 2 bases and J by 7 bases, with 14 bases between the two germline ends. From germline, CDR1 is SEHNR and CDR2 FQNEAQ (reference sequence). The CDR3 consists of 14 residues.

V usage is TRBV6-5 and J usage is TRBJ2-1, with TRBD1 matching over 10 bases. CDR3 size: 16 residues. CDR1 and CDR2 (germline): MNHEY, SVGAGI. V was pared by 2 bases and J by 3 bases, with 4 bases of the junction left unmatched. Here the CDR3 reads CASSYRDRGLYNEQFF. The CDR3 DNA follows: TGTGCCAGCAGTTACCGGGACAGGGGCCTCTACAATGAGCAGTTCTTC.

A few counts support this clone. The chain employs TRBV29-1 and TRBJ2-7, with 8 bases matching TRBD1. V lost 8 bases, J lost 4 bases, and 10 bases stayed unmatched. CDR3 size: 13 residues. Germline V gene lookup returns CDR1 SQVTM and CDR2 ANQGSEA. CDR3 region: CSPLDRGSYEQYF. In DNA, the CDR3 is TGCAGCCCCCTAGACAGGGGATCTTACGAGCAGTACTTC.

Written as DNA, the CDR3 is TGTGCCAGCAGCTTAAGGCAGGGGCGCGACACCGGGGAGCTGTTTTTT. Protein: CASSLRQGRDTGELFF. The V call is TRBV7-2, the J call TRBJ2-2, with a weak D call TRBD1 (6 bases). Trimming took 2 bases from V and 3 from J, leaving 13 bases between them. Germline V gene lookup returns CDR1 SGHTA and CDR2 FQGNSA. The CDR3 covers 16 residues.

The genes are TRBV6-1 and TRBJ2-1; 12 bases align to TRBD2. This CDR3 is built from 16 residues. Germline V lookup: CDR1 MNHNS, CDR2 SASEGT. V lost 8 bases to trimming and J lost 8 bases; unmatched junction nucleotides: 13. The CDR3 bases are TGTGCCAGCCGTGGTTCTCTAGCGGGAGGGCCGGATGAGCAGTTCTTC. This encodes CASRGSLAGGPDEQFF.

The gene calls are TRBV11-2 and TRBJ2-5; D gene uncertain. The CDR3 totals 14 residues. V lost 0 bases and J lost 4, with 9 bases in between. The germline V gene encodes CDR1 SGHAT and CDR2 FQNNGV. This chain's CDR3 is CASSLELGRETQYF. CDR3 DNA sequence: TGTGCCAGCAGCTTAGAACTTGGTAGAGAGACCCAGTACTTC.

The chain's CDR3 is CASSAGTASYEQYF. The CDR3 region has the DNA TGTGCCAGCAGCGCCGGGACAGCCTCCTACGAGCAGTACTTC. The V call is TRBV2, the J call TRBJ2-7; 7 bases are a match to TRBD1. This CDR3 is built from 14 residues. The germline V gene has CDR1 SNHLY and CDR2 FYNNEI. J lost 0 bases, V lost 6 bases, and 5 bases had no gene match.

The chain links TRBV19 to TRBJ2-6; 9 bases align to TRBD1. Germline loops: CDR1 LNHDA, CDR2 SQIVND (reference sequence). This CDR3 spans 17 amino acids. After removal of 5 bases from V and 2 bases from J, the junction contained 7 bases not matched to a gene. CDR3 region: CASSVRDRVPGANVLTF. CDR3 DNA sequence: TGTGCCAGTAGTGTCCGGGACAGGGTGCCTGGGGCCAACGTCCTGACTTTC.